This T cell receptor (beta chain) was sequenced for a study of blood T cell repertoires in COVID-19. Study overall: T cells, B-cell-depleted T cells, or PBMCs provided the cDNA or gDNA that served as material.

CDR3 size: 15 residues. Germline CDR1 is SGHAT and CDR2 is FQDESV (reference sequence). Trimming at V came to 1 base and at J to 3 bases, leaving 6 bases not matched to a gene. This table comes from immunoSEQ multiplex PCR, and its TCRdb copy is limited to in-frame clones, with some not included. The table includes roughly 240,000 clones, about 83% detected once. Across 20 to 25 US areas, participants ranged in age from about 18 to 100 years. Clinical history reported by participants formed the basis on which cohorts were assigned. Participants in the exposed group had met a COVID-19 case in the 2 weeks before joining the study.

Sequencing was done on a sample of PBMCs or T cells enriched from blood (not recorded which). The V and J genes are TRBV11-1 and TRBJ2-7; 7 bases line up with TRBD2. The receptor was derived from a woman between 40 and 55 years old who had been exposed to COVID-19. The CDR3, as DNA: TGTGCCAGCAGCTTAGACTTATCGGGGGGCTACGAGCAGTACTTC. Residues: CASSLDLSGGYEQYF.